These 10 T cell receptor beta chains share one sample of origin, sequenced in a study of CD8+ T cells in alopecia areata. TCR sequencing used cDNA made by reverse transcription of extracted RNA. Clones were sequenced by immunoSEQ multiplex PCR, and TCRdb holds only the in-frame ones, with some missing. The table includes about 140,000 clones, roughly nine tenths detected once. Noted treatment: oral pan-JAK inhibitor, 5-10 mg twice daily. The sequencing used CD8+ T cells sorted from blood, collected at week 4, from a patient treated with tofacitinib. All receptors come from a human donor with alopecia areata.

The rearrangement uses TRBV27 and TRBJ1-5; 8 bases fit TRBD1. J was trimmed by 6 bases and V by 5 bases; bases with no gene match: 6. CDR3 length: 14 amino acids. The germline CDR1 and CDR2 sequences are MNHEY and SMNVEV (reference sequence). The CDR3 region is CASSLDRAFQPQHF. The CDR3 DNA reads as TGTGCCAGCAGTCTGGACAGGGCTTTTCAGCCCCAGCATTTT.

This chain connects TRBV7-9 to TRBJ2-7; D call uncertain. This CDR3 has 14 residues. Germline V gives CDR1 SEHNR, CDR2 FQNEAQ (reference sequence). With 4 bases removed from V and 2 bases from J, the gap between germline ends came to 12 bases. CDR3 DNA sequence: TGTGCCAGCAGCTCTCGGCAGATTGCCTACGAGCAGTACTTC. It specifies CASSSRQIAYEQYF.

As for this clone: Sequence at one end of the junction differs from germline and may be a read error. V gene TRBV7-9 combines with J gene TRBJ1-1; no clear D gene. Germline V lookup: CDR1 SEHNR, CDR2 FQNEAQ (reference sequence). There are 12 residues in the CDR3. For the CDR3, the DNA is TGTACCAGCATCAAGGACAACACTGAAGCTTTCTTT. This codes for CTSIKDNTEAFF.

This clone was counted once. The rearrangement links TRBV5-4 to TRBJ2-3; D may be TRBD2 (5 bases). The CDR3 is 15 amino acids. The V gene's germline CDR1 is SGHNT and CDR2 YYREEE (reference sequence). V was shortened by 1 base and J by 0 bases, with 9 bases between the two germline ends. The CDR3 reads CASSLMRTSTDTQYF. The CDR3 DNA reads as TGTGCCAGCAGCTTGATGAGGACTAGCACAGATACGCAGTATTTT.

The chain combines TRBV30 with TRBJ1-4; D is perhaps TRBD1 (5 bases). Trimming removed 3 bases from V and 7 bases from J, with 12 bases in between. The CDR3 extends over 13 amino acids. Per germline, CDR1 GTSNPN and CDR2 SVGIG (reference sequence). This CDR3 is CAWRAGIGEKLFF. CDR3 coding DNA: TGTGCCTGGAGGGCAGGGATCGGTGAAAAACTGTTTTTT.

The V call is TRBV29-1, the J call TRBJ1-6; possibly TRBD1 for D (5 bases). The V end lost 4 bases, the J end lost 9 bases, and 13 bases lay between the germline ends. CDR1 is SQVTM, CDR2 ANQGSEA, per germline. The length of the CDR3 is 13 residues. CDR3 DNA: TGCAGCGTTGGGTGGGGTGGGACTTCACCCCTCCACTTT. It specifies CSVGWGGTSPLHF.

The J gene is TRBJ2-3, the V gene TRBV9; weak D call: TRBD1 (5 bases). The germline gives CDR1 SGDLS, CDR2 YYNGEE. The CDR3 covers 15 residues. Trimming removed 1 base from V and 3 bases from J, with 12 bases in between. The CDR3 nucleotides are TGTGCCAGCAGCGTACAGGGAAGGGCGACAGATACGCAGTATTTT. It encodes CASSVQGRATDTQYF.

The chain links TRBV27 to TRBJ1-6; unclear D gene. Germline V lookup: CDR1 MNHEY, CDR2 SMNVEV (reference sequence). V was shortened by 2 bases and J by 13 bases, with 18 bases between the two germline ends. The CDR3 contains 15 residues. The CDR3 spells CASSLNGNLFNPLHF. For the CDR3, the DNA is TGTGCCAGCAGTTTAAATGGGAATCTATTCAACCCCCTCCACTTT.

This chain uses TRBV6-1 with TRBJ2-7; a weak D match, TRBD2 (5 bases). CDR1 is MNHNS and CDR2 is SASEGT in the germline V gene. The CDR3 covers 14 residues. V lost 2 bases, J lost 3 bases, and 11 bases lay in between. CDR3 protein: CASSESGGGYEQYF. In DNA, the CDR3 is TGTGCCAGCAGTGAAAGTGGTGGAGGCTACGAGCAGTACTTC.

The rearrangement joins TRBV29-1 to TRBJ2-1; tentatively, D is TRBD2 (5 bases). The CDR3 loop spans 16 amino acids. V lost 4 bases and J lost 6, with 22 bases in between. The V gene's germline CDR1 is SQVTM and CDR2 ANQGSEA. The CDR3 is CSVVGGDTLRSNEQFF. CDR3 nucleotides: TGCAGCGTTGTAGGAGGAGACACTCTCCGGTCCAATGAGCAGTTCTTC.